A selection of T cell receptor beta chains follows, all from one sample in a study of T cell repertoires in cytomegalovirus infection. TCRdb ran MiXCR on the reads and lists one entry per CDR3 protein. The sample includes about 300,000 distinct CDR3 sequences, about 9.1% of them seen just once. Material for sequencing was PBMCs. These receptors were collected from a human donor in good health (CMV status not recorded). Some clones in this sample may be carry-over from other donors' samples. Each CDR3 is given without its conserved first and last residue. The order of the fields is V gene, J gene, CDR3 protein.

TRBV19	TRBJ2-7	ASSIGKNEQY
TRBV20-1	TRBJ2-2	STTSGPGELF
TRBV11-1	TRBJ2-1	ASSPMEGSEQF
TRBV11-3	TRBJ2-1	ASSYRLAGGSYNEQF
TRBV7-9	TRBJ1-4	ASSPTELATNEKLF
TRBV20-1	TRBJ2-5	SSRSGHEVGETQY
TRBV6-1	TRBJ2-3	ASRDLTSGGGY
TRBV23-1	TRBJ2-1	ASSRRQGEDEQF
TRBV7-2	TRBJ2-1	ASSLVPGRGYSYNEQF
TRBV7-2	TRBJ1-3	ASSLAAASSGNTIY
TRBV24-1	TRBJ1-5	ATSERQGPGIQPQH
TRBV6-2/TRBV6-3	TRBJ2-1	ASSYGGQKF
TRBV4-1	TRBJ2-7	ASSQDNEQY
TRBV29-1	TRBJ2-3	SVRTPRGRILGTDTQY
TRBV12-3/TRBV12-4	TRBJ2-7	ASSLLEGEQY
TRBV20-1	TRBJ2-5	SARGALQETQY
TRBV6-1	TRBJ2-1	ASGGTGEQF
TRBV6-6	TRBJ2-3	ASSYSPSGGLTDTQY
TRBV7-2	TRBJ1-1	ASRGAGWNTEAF
TRBV19	TRBJ1-2	ASSTGPSADGYT
TRBV20-1	TRBJ2-2	SARSRTVNTGELF
TRBV20-1	TRBJ1-1	SARGTVNTEAF
TRBV20-1	TRBJ1-2	SVAPLQGAVSGYT
TRBV29-1	TRBJ2-1	SVEVRKEEIYNEQF
TRBV20-1	TRBJ2-1	SARKGLAGSSYNEQF
TRBV29-1	TRBJ2-7	SVEDGSASQY
TRBV6-5	TRBJ2-3	ASKLTDTQY
TRBV6-2/TRBV6-3	TRBJ2-2	ASSYSIRFLANTGELF
TRBV20-1	TRBJ2-3	SAEAAGTGGTDTQY
TRBV20-1	TRBJ2-1	SAGLAGGKNEQF
TRBV5-4	TRBJ2-3	ASSLDDRRTDTQY
TRBV7-2	TRBJ2-1	ASSPLAGYNEQF
TRBV18	TRBJ1-1	ASSPNTWTGGNTEAF
TRBV14	TRBJ1-1	ASSQDSGRTAF
TRBV19	TRBJ2-3	ASSTHREVTDTQY
TRBV29-1	TRBJ1-1	SVVGSHSSGNTEAF